Described below is a single TCR beta chain sequence and its context. Its specific antigen is unknown. No much larger clone is present one base from it, and per-base qualities are unavailable. The sample originates from a study of shared clonotypes between healthy human individuals (dated by TCRdb to 2020 to 2021). Background for the entire study: The cohort comprised a couple of women and a few men aged 18 to 49 years. For each donor, CD4 naive and CD4 memory were each given three plates, CD8 naive was given two plates, and CD8 memory was given one plate. The study deeply sequenced blood TCR repertoires of five healthy adults to estimate repertoire size and the extent of clonotype sharing between individuals. To increase sequencing depth and limit assay-specific biases, TCR repertoire library preparation and sequencing were carried out by different laboratories using diverse techniques. Each donor's leukapheresis produced roughly between roughly 0.9 and 8.9 billion PBMCs.

Healthy HIV-negative adults with no recently reported acute infections or vaccinations were included as donors. Only Caucasian adults living in Nashville, Tennessee, USA were represented among the donors. CD4+ T cells were enriched through magnetic negative selection, after which naive cells were positively selected on CD45RA and the remaining negative fraction served as the memory subset. After blood collection by leukapheresis, PBMCs were isolated using Ficoll-Histopaque density gradient centrifugation and then cryopreserved in the vapor phase of liquid nitrogen. Analytical flow cytometry was used to check the purity and quantity of each magnetically sorted T cell population. Each sorted fraction had its genomic DNA isolated and then quantified by UV absorbance on a Nanodrop 2000c. Using the deep immunoSEQ assay, TCR CDR3 regions were amplified from genomic DNA by multiplex PCR. Genomic DNA extracted from each cell subset was distributed evenly over all wells of several immunoSEQ 96-well plates, and each plate served as one replicate. For sorted subsets, each replicate PCR was loaded with around 220 ng genomic DNA, equivalent to roughly 30,000 T cell genomes. The purified libraries were quantified using a Qubit 3.0 fluorometer, sized with a Bioanalyzer 2100, and then quantified again using the KAPA Library Quantification kit. A separate single-read 150-cycle Illumina NextSeq 550 flow cell was used to sequence each immunoSEQ 96-well plate. Per the source publication's procedure: Because the immunoSEQ output included only junctional sequences and no quality scores, the filtering could not be the same as the filtering used for full-length reads. To assign V/J genes and CDR3, sequences were annotated using PyIR, a Python wrapper for IgBLAST v1.9, with IMGT germline references. Any read was removed if the V/J assignment was weak (E-value above 1e-6), the CDR3 was missing, or the read contained stop codons, out-of-frame junctions, or ambiguous translated residues. V3J clonotypes were defined as sequences sharing the same inferred V gene, J gene, and CDR3 amino acid sequence. To compute the percentage overlap between repertoires, the number of shared unique clonotypes was divided by the size of the smaller repertoire. Repertoire richness was assessed with RTK rarefaction, the Chao1 estimator, and Recon v2.1 estimates of unobserved clonotypes. Generation probabilities for all TCRbeta clonotypes obtained by the gDNA method from several donors were computed using OLGA. TCRdb carries this immuneACCESS record with in-frame sequences only. Its versions omit some clonotypes, under half of them owing to an unresolved V gene in the studies checked, with the rest unexplained. V and J calls and clone size are those listed in that table; D and trimming were worked out from the DNA. In all, the sample holds a few million clones, and around 90% of those were seen once. The ten largest clones capture 0.37% of the sample.

Beyond this particular receptor, the publication reports: Pairwise subsampling indicated that sequencing depth was expected to affect the degree of clonotype sharing among donors. Sharing across a handful of donors was observed for 5% to 6.5% of naive CD4, 3.5% of naive CD8, over 2% of memory CD4, and around 0.4% of memory CD8 clonotypes. Higher generation probabilities were observed for clonotypes shared by all four sorted-subset donors than for non-shared clonotypes. Sampling was restricted to blood, and TCR repertoires in tissue are likely to differ from TCR repertoires in blood. Even with the large sequencing depth, rarefaction of the sorted-subset datasets indicated that sequencing was incomplete. The genetic and exposure-history diversity represented was limited by the small number of donors. Estimated clonotype richness was generally larger for naive than for memory subsets.

Reading the germline V gene gives CDR1 SGHAT and CDR2 FQNNGV. The CDR3 runs 15 residues from the cysteine to the phenylalanine. Only the CDR3 portion is preserved as DNA: 45 bases, with reading frame beginning at the first base. V loses 4 bases, J loses 5 bases, and the germline ends lie 17 bases apart. The material sequenced was naive CD4+ T cells from PBMCs. What this sample's cell subset or site label stands for: CD45RA+ positively selected. The chain is made from TRBV11-2 and TRBJ1-2, with TRBD1 perhaps the D gene, on 5 matching bases. The receptor's source is a man aged 18-30 years in good health. Some clones in this sample may be carry-over from other donors' samples. The nucleotide sequence is TGTGCCAGCAGCTCCGTTTCGGGACCCTTTTATGGCTACACCTTC. The resulting protein is CASSSVSGPFYGYTF.